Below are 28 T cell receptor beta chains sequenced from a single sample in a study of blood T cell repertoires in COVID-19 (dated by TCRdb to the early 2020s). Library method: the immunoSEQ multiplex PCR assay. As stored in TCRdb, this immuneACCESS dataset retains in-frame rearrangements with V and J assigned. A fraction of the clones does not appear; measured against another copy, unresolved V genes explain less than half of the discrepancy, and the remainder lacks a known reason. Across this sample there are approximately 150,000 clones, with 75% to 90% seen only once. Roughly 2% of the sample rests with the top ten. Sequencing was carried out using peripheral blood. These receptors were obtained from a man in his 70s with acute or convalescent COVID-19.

This chain's CDR3 is CASSLGTGVYQPQHF. The CDR3 coding sequence is TGTGCCAGCAGCCTAGGGACAGGGGTCTATCAGCCCCAGCATTTT. This chain connects TRBV3-1 (or the pseudogene TRBV3-2) to TRBJ1-5; 10 bases match TRBD1. The CDR3 covers 15 residues. Germline CDR1 and CDR2: LGHDT and YNNKEL (reference sequence). V gave up 4 bases and J gave up 5 bases; unmatched junction bases: 5.

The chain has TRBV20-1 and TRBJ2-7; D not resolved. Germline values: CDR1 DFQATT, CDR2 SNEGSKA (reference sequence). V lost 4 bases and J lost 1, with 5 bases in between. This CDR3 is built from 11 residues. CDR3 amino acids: CSAMRSYEQYF. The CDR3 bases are TGCAGTGCTATGAGGTCCTACGAGCAGTACTTC.

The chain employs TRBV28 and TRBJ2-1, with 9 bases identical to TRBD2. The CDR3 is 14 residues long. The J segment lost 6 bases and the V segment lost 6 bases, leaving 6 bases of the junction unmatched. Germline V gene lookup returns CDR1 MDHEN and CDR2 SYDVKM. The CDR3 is CASSLTSGRNEQFF. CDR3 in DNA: TGTGCCAGCAGCCTGACTAGCGGTCGCAATGAGCAGTTCTTC. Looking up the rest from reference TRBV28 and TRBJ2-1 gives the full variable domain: DVKVTQSSRYLVKRTGEKVFLECVQDMDHENMFWYRQDPGLGLRLIYFSYDVKMKEKGDIPEGYSVSREKKERFSLILESASTNQTSMYLCASSLTSGRNEQFFGPGTRLTVL.

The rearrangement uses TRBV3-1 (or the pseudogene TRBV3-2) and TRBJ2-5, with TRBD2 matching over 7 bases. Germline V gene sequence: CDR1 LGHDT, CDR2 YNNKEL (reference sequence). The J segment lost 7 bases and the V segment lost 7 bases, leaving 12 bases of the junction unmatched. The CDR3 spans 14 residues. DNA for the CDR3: TGTGCCAGCATGGTTTCCCGCGGGGGAGGGACCCAGTACTTC. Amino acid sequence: CASMVSRGGGTQYF.

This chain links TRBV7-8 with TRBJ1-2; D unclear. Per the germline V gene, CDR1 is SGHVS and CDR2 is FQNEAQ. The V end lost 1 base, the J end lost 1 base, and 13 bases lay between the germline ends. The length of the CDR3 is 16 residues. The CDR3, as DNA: TGTGCCAGCAGCTTAGAGAGAGGAAGGTATAACTATGGCTACACCTTC. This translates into CASSLERGRYNYGYTF.

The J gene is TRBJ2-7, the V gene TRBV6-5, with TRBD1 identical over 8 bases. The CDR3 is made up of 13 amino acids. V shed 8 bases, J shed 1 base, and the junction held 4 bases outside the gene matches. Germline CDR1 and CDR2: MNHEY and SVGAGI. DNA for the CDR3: TGTGCCAGCTCGCGGACAGGGTCCTACGAGCAGTACTTC. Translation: CASSRTGSYEQYF.

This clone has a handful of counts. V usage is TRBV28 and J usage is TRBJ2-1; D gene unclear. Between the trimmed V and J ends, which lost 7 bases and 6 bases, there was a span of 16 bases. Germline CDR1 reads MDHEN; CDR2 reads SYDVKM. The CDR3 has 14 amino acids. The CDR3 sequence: CASNYLTKINEQFF. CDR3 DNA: TGTGCCAGCAATTACCTCACAAAGATCAATGAGCAGTTCTTC.

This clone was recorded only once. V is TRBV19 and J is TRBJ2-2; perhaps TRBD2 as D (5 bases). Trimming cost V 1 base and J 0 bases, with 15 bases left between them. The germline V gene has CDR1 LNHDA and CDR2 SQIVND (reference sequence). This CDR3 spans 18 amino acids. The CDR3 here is CASSIGRDLRANTGELFF. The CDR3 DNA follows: TGTGCCAGTAGTATAGGCCGGGATCTCCGAGCGAACACCGGGGAGCTGTTTTTT.

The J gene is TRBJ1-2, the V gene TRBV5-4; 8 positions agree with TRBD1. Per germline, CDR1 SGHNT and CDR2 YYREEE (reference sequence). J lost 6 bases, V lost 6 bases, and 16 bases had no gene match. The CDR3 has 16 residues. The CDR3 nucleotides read TGTGCCAGCACTCCCACCGGGACAGGACCCCTAAATGGCTACACCTTC. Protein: CASTPTGTGPLNGYTF.

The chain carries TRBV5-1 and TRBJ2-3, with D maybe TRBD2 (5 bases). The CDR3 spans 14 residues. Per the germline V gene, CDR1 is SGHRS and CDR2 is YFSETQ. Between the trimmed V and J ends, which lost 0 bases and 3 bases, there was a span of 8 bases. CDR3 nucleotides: TGCGCCAGCAGCTTGGCCCCGGGAACAGATACGCAGTATTTT. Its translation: CASSLAPGTDTQYF.

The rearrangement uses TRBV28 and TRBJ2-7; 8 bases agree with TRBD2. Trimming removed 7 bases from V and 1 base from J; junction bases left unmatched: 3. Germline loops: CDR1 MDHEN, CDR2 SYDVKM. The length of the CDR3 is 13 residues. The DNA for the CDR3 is TGTGCCAGCACCCGCGGGAGGTCCTACGAGCAGTACTTC. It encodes CASTRGRSYEQYF.

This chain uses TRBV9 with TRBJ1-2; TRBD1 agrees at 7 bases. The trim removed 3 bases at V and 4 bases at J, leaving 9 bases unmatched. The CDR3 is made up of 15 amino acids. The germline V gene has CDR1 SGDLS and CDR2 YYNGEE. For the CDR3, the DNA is TGTGCCAGCAGCGATCGACAGGGTGGTAGCTATGGCTACACCTTC. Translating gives CASSDRQGGSYGYTF.

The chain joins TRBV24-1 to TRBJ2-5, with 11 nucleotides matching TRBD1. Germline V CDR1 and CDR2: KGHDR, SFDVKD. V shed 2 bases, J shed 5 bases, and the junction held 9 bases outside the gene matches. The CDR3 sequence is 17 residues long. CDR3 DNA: TGTGCCACCAGTGATTCCACCGGGACAGGGGGGACGGAGACCCAGTACTTC. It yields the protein CATSDSTGTGGTETQYF.

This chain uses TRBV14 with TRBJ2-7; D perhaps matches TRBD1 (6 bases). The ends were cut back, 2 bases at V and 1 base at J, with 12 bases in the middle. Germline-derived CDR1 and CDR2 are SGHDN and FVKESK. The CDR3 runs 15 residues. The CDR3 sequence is CASSQRPGQSYEQYF. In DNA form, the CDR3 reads TGTGCCAGCAGCCAACGCCCGGGACAATCCTACGAGCAGTACTTC.

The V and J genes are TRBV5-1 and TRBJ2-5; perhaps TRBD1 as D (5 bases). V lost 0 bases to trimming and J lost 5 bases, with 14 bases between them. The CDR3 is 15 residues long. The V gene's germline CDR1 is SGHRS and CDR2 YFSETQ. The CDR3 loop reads CASSLAPQAGETQYF. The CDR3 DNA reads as TGCGCCAGCAGCTTGGCCCCACAGGCCGGGGAGACCCAGTACTTC.

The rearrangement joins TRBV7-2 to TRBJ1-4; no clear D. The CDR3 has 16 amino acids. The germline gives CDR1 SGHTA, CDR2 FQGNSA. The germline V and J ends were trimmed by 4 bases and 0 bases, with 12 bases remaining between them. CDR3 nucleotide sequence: TGTGCCAGCAGCTATTCAGCGGGTTCAACTAATGAAAAACTGTTTTTT. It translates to CASSYSAGSTNEKLFF.

CDR3 nucleotides: TGTGCCAGCAGCGTAGTAGGGGGCGGGCTCCCGGGTGATGAGCAGTTCTTC. Translating gives CASSVVGGGLPGDEQFF. The chain is built from TRBV9 and TRBJ2-1; 7 nucleotides line up with TRBD1. CDR3 length: 17 amino acids. V trimming: 0 bases; J trimming: 8 bases; junction bases outside the gene matches: 14. Germline V lookup: CDR1 SGDLS, CDR2 YYNGEE.

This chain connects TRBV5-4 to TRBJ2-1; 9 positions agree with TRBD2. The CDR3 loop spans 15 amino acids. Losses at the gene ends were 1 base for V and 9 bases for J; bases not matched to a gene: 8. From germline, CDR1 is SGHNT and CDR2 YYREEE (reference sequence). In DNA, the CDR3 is TGTGCCAGCAGCTTGTTAGCGGGAGCGGCTGGTGAGCAGTTCTTC. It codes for CASSLLAGAAGEQFF.

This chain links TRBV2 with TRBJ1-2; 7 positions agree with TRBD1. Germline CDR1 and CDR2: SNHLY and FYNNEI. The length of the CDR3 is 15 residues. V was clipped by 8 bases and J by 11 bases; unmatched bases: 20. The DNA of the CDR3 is TGTGCCAGCGGTAAAACAGACAGGGTTGGTGAGGGATACACCTTC. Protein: CASGKTDRVGEGYTF.

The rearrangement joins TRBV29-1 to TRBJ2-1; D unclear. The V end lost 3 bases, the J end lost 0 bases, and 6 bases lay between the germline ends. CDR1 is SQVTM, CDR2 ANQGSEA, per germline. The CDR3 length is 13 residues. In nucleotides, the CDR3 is TGCAGCGTTGAGCCAGACTCCTACAATGAGCAGTTCTTC. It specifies CSVEPDSYNEQFF.

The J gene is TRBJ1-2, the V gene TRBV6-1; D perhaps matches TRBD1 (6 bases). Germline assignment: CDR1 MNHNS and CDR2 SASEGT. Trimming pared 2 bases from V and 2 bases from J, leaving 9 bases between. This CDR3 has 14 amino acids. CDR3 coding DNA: TGTGCCAGCAGTGAACCTCAGGGGAACTATGGCTACACCTTC. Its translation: CASSEPQGNYGYTF.

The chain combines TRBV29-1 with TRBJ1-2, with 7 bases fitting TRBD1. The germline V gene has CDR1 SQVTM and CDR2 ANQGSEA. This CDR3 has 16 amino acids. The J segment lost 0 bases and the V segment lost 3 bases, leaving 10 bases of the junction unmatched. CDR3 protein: CSVDPRDRAANYGYTF. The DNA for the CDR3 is TGCAGCGTTGACCCACGGGACAGAGCGGCTAACTATGGCTACACCTTC.

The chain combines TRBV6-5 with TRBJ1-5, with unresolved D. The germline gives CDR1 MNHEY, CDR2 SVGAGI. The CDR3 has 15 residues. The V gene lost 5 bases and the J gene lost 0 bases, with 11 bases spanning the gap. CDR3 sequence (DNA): TGTGCCAGCAGTCTCACGGACTATAGCAATCAGCCCCAGCATTTT. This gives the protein CASSLTDYSNQPQHF.

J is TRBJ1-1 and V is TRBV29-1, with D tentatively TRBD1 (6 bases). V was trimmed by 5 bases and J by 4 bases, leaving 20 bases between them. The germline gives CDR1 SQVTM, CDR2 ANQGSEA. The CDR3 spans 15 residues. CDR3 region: CSVREDSQRGTEAFF. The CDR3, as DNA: TGCAGCGTTCGTGAGGACAGCCAAAGGGGCACTGAAGCTTTCTTT.

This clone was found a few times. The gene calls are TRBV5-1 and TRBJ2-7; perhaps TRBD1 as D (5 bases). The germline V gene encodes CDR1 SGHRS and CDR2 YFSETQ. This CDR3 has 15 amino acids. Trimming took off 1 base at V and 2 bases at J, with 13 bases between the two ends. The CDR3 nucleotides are TGCGCCAGCAGCTTGAAATCAGGGCCCACCTACGAGCAGTACTTC. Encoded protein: CASSLKSGPTYEQYF.

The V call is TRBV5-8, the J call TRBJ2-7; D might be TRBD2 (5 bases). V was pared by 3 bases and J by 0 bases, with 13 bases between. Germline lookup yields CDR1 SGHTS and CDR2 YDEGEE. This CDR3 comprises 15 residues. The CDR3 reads CASSSRGKSSYEQYF. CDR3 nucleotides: TGTGCCAGCAGCTCCCGGGGAAAAAGCTCCTACGAGCAGTACTTC. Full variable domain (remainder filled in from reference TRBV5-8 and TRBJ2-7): EAGVTQSPTHLIKTRGQQATLRCSPISGHTSVYWYQQALGLGLQFLLWYDEGEERNRGNFPPRFSGRQFPNYSSELNVNALELEDSALYLCASSSRGKSSYEQYFGPGTRLTVT.

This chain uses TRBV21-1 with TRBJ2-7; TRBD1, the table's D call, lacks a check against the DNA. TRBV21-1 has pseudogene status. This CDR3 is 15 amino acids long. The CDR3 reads CASSKAGTVSYEQYF. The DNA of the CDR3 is TGTGCCAGCAGCAAAGCCGGGACAGTCTCCTACGAGCAGTACTTC.

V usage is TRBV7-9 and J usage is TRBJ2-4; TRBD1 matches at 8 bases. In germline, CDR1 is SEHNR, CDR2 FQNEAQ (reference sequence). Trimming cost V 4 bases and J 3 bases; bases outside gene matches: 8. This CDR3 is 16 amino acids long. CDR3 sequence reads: CASSYSRGRSKNIQYF. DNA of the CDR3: TGTGCCAGCAGCTATTCCAGGGGGCGCAGCAAAAACATTCAGTACTTC.